This is a list of T cell receptor beta chains from one sample in a study of blood T cell repertoires in COVID-19. Sequencing used immunoSEQ multiplex PCR; TCRdb keeps in-frame clones, though not all of them. The sample records over 200,000 clones, over 75% being singletons. The sequenced sample consisted of peripheral blood. These receptors came from an elderly man with acute or convalescent COVID-19. The CDR3 runs from the conserved cysteine through the conserved F or W. A D gene is named only where the DNA matches it firmly. Some rows mark clone size as missing; the rest say once, few, many or name a class of expanded clone.

TRBJ1-1	NA	TRBV27	NA	TGTGCCAGCAGTTTGTTCAGGGGCGACACTGAAGCTTTCTTT	CASSLFRGDTEAFF
TRBJ1-2	NA	TRBV9	few	TGTGCCAGCAGCGTCGGTTCGGGCTATGGCTACACCTTC	CASSVGSGYGYTF
TRBJ2-7	TRBD2	TRBV10-2	NA	TGCGCCAGCAGTCTAGCGGGAGACTACGAGCAGTACTTC	CASSLAGDYEQYF
TRBJ1-5	NA	TRBV28	NA	TGTGCCAGCAGTTTACCAGGGGAGAGTAGCAATCAGCCCCAGCATTTT	CASSLPGESSNQPQHF
TRBJ2-1	NA	TRBV7-2	NA	TGTGCCAGCAGCTACAAAGTCGGGACAAGGTACAATGAGCAGTTCTTC	CASSYKVGTRYNEQFF
TRBJ2-1	NA	TRBV7-3	NA	TGTGCCAGCAGCTCCCGGGGGACAGTGAGATCCAATGAGCAGTTCTTC	CASSSRGTVRSNEQFF
TRBJ1-4	TRBD1	TRBV28	NA	TGTGCCAGCAGTCGCGCGTTTGCGACAGGGTATAATGAAAAACTGTTTTTT	CASSRAFATGYNEKLFF
TRBJ1-2	NA	TRBV21-1	NA	TGTGCCAGCAGCAAAAGGGTCAAACAGGGAGCTCCCCACTATGGCTACACCTTC	CASSKRVKQGAPHYGYTF
TRBJ2-7	NA	TRBV14	few	TGTGCCAGCAGCCAAGTGAACAGTTACGAGCAGTACTTC	CASSQVNSYEQYF
TRBJ2-7	NA	TRBV3-1/TRBV3-2	NA	TGTGCCAGCAGCCCCCCGGGGTCCACCTACGAGCAGTACTTC	CASSPPGSTYEQYF
TRBJ2-2	NA	TRBV11-2	few	TGTGCCAGCAGCTTAGCCCTTTTAAACACCGGGGAGCTGTTTTTT	CASSLALLNTGELFF
TRBJ1-3	NA	TRBV6-2/TRBV6-3	NA	TGTGCCAGCAGTTACGGTCGGGGCTCTGGAAACACCATATATTTT	CASSYGRGSGNTIYF
TRBJ2-7	TRBD1	TRBV6-5	NA	TGTGCCAGCGCCGGGACAGCGAGCTCCTACGAGCAGTACTTC	CASAGTASSYEQYF
TRBJ1-2	NA	TRBV7-2	NA	TGTGCCAGCAGCTTATCCCAGGGAGGAAACTATGGCTACACCTTC	CASSLSQGGNYGYTF
TRBJ1-2	NA	TRBV4-2	NA	TGTGCCAGCGGGAGCGGCCTCGTGTACTATGGCTACACCTTC	CASGSGLVYYGYTF
TRBJ2-7	NA	TRBV3-1/TRBV3-2	NA	TGTGCCAGCAGCCAAGTCGCCTACGAGCAGTACTTC	CASSQVAYEQYF
TRBJ2-3	TRBD2	TRBV7-2	NA	TGTGCCAGCAGCTTACTAGCGGGAGGGCTCGATACGCAGTATTTT	CASSLLAGGLDTQYF
TRBJ2-2	TRBD2	TRBV7-2	NA	TGTGCCAGCAGCTTATTTGCGGGAGTTAAAACCGGGGAGCTGTTTTTT	CASSLFAGVKTGELFF
TRBJ1-5	TRBD1	TRBV4-1	NA	TGCGCCAGCAGCCAAGATTCCGGGACAGGGCGCAATCAGCCCCAGCATTTT	CASSQDSGTGRNQPQHF
TRBJ1-3	NA	TRBV3-1/TRBV3-2	NA	TGTGCCAGCAGCCAACCTCAGGGGTCTGGAAACACCATATATTTT	CASSQPQGSGNTIYF
TRBJ2-3	TRBD2	TRBV5-1	NA	TGCGCCAGCAGCTTGAATCCAGCGGGAGGGGCGGGAGATACGCAGTATTTT	CASSLNPAGGAGDTQYF
TRBJ1-2	TRBD1	TRBV6-5	once	TGTGCCAGCAGTTCCGGGGACAGGGTTGGCTACACCTTC	CASSSGDRVGYTF
TRBJ2-1	TRBD2	TRBV11-1	NA	TGTGCCAGCAGCCCCGCCTGGGGAGGGTACAATGAGCAGTTCTTC	CASSPAWGGYNEQFF
TRBJ2-1	NA	TRBV5-1	NA	TGCGCCAGCAGCTTTACAGGAACCTCCTACAATGAGCAGTTCTTC	CASSFTGTSYNEQFF
TRBJ2-3	TRBD1	TRBV5-1	NA	TGCGCCAGCAGCCTGTGGACAGGGGGAGATACGCAGTATTTT	CASSLWTGGDTQYF
TRBJ2-3	NA	TRBV20-1	NA	TGCAGTGCTAGTGTCCTCTGGGGAGCAGATACGCAGTATTTT	CSASVLWGADTQYF
TRBJ1-5	NA	TRBV28	NA	TGTGCCAGCAGTTCCAGGGCGCAGCCCCAGCATTTT	CASSSRAQPQHF
TRBJ1-1	NA	TRBV10-1	NA	TGCGCCAGCAGTGAGTATACCGGTGAAGCTTTCTTT	CASSEYTGEAFF
TRBJ1-2	TRBD1	TRBV6-5	NA	TGTGCCAGCAGTTTACAGGGGTCCGCTGGCTACACCTTC	CASSLQGSAGYTF
TRBJ1-6	NA	TRBV19	NA	TGTGCCAGTAGCCCCCCCTCGGACTCCCTTTCACCCCTCCACTTT	CASSPPSDSLSPLHF
TRBJ2-1	NA	TRBV2	NA	TGTGCCACGACCTCTAGCGTCTTAAACAATGAGCAGTTCTTC	CATTSSVLNNEQFF
TRBJ2-7	TRBD1	TRBV10-3	NA	TGTGCCATCAGTGCGGGGCAGGGGGCAAGAGAGCAGTACTTC	CAISAGQGAREQYF
TRBJ1-6	NA	TRBV6-5	NA	TGTGCCAGCAGTCCCCAGGGATTAAATTCACCCCTCCACTTT	CASSPQGLNSPLHF
TRBJ1-6	NA	TRBV5-5	NA	TGTGCCAGCAGCTTGAAAGAGGCAGGGTCGGATAATTCACCCCTCCACTTT	CASSLKEAGSDNSPLHF
TRBJ2-5	NA	TRBV19	once	TGTGCCAGTAGTACCAGTTCATGGTTCAGTGAGACCCAGTACTTC	CASSTSSWFSETQYF
TRBJ2-3	NA	TRBV7-8	NA	TGTGCCAGCAGCTTAAGCGGTTGGAAAGATACGCAGTATTTT	CASSLSGWKDTQYF
TRBJ2-2	NA	TRBV3-1/TRBV3-2	NA	TGTGCCAGCAGCCAGAAGGGAGCCACCGGGGAGCTGTTTTTT	CASSQKGATGELFF
TRBJ2-7	TRBD1	TRBV18	few	TGTGCCAGCTCCGGCTCGTTGACCGGGACAGGGGGGGGCGAGCAGTACTTC	CASSGSLTGTGGGEQYF
TRBJ2-1	TRBD2	TRBV29-1	NA	TGCAGCGTTGAGGGTAGCGGGAGTGGACCCAATGAGCAGTTCTTC	CSVEGSGSGPNEQFF
TRBJ2-1	TRBD2	TRBV6-2/TRBV6-3	NA	TGTGCCAGCAGTTGGGGGAGGGTGGCCATTCAAGAGCAGTTCTTC	CASSWGRVAIQEQFF
TRBJ2-1	NA	TRBV21-1	NA	TGTGCCAGCAGCAAAAGGCCGGAACTAGCGCCTTACAATGAGCAGTTCTTC	CASSKRPELAPYNEQFF
TRBJ2-2	TRBD1	TRBV5-1	NA	TGCGCCAGCAGCTTGGTCGTTTTCGGGACAGCCAACACCGGGGAGCTGTTTTTT	CASSLVVFGTANTGELFF
TRBJ1-5	NA	TRBV9	NA	TGTGCCAGCAGCGTAGCGGGAGTCAATCAGCCCCAGCATTTT	CASSVAGVNQPQHF
TRBJ1-1	NA	TRBV18	NA	TGTGCCAGCTCATCTGGCCTGAACACTGAAGCTTTCTTT	CASSSGLNTEAFF
TRBJ1-1	NA	TRBV18	once	TGTGCCAGCTCACCCTCCCCTAAGACAGCGCGCACTGAAGCTTTCTTT	CASSPSPKTARTEAFF
TRBJ1-1	NA	TRBV7-9	NA	TGTGCCAGCAACCCGCCGGGAACAATGAACACTGAAGCTTTCTTT	CASNPPGTMNTEAFF
TRBJ2-7	TRBD1	TRBV27	few	TGTGCCAGCAGTTTATCACCCGGACAGGGGGCCTCAGGTTGGTACTTC	CASSLSPGQGASGWYF
TRBJ1-1	TRBD1	TRBV10-3	NA	TGTGCCATCAGTCAGACAGGGGGGAACACTGAAGCTTTCTTT	CAISQTGGNTEAFF